The 23 T cell receptor beta chains reported below all come from one sample, sequenced in a study of identical twins. TCRdb recomputed calls from the 5' RACE reads with MiXCR, one row per CDR3 protein. The data show some 730,000 distinct CDR3 sequences, with about 20% seen just once and about 12% held by the top ten. This sample also appeared in a second study, on T cells expressing NK-cell markers.

Sequencing was performed on PBMCs. The source of these receptors is a woman aged 18 to 35 in good health.

The V and J genes are TRBV10-3 and TRBJ2-1; 10 positions match TRBD1. This CDR3 comprises 13 residues. Germline V gene sequence: CDR1 ENHRY, CDR2 SYGVKD. The junction had 4 bases not matched to a gene; V was cut back by 6 bases and J by 8 bases. The CDR3 region has the DNA TGTGCCATCAGAGGGGGACAGGGGCATGAGCAGTTCTTC. It specifies CAIRGGQGHEQFF.

This chain joins TRBV5-1 and TRBJ1-1, with D possibly being TRBD1 (6 bases). V shed 4 bases and J shed 1 base, with 14 bases lying between them. Looked up from germline, CDR1 is SGHRS and CDR2 is YFSETQ. The CDR3 runs 15 residues. The CDR3 nucleotides are TGCGCCAGCAGCCGGATGGGGGCGGCGAACACTGAAGCTTTCTTT. Protein product: CASSRMGAANTEAFF.

This clonotype was found many times. The chain uses TRBV5-1 and TRBJ2-2, with TRBD1 identical over 7 bases. Per germline, CDR1 SGHRS and CDR2 YFSETQ. The CDR3 consists of 15 residues. Trimming took 3 bases from V and 0 from J; bases not matched to a gene: 2. CDR3 in amino acids: CASSSQGANTGELFF. In DNA, the CDR3 is TGCGCCAGCAGCTCTCAGGGGGCGAACACCGGGGAGCTGTTTTTT.

To note about this clonotype: The junction differs from germline at one of its ends, possibly a read error. This sequence joins TRBV7-9 and TRBJ2-1; D uncertain. The CDR3 spans 11 residues. The germline V gene has CDR1 SEHNR and CDR2 FQNEAQ (reference sequence). The CDR3 region is CASSLAASRAF. The CDR3 coding sequence is TGTGCCAGCAGCTTAGCGGCTAGTCGCGCGTTC.

This chain connects TRBV9 to TRBJ1-2; tentative D call: TRBD1 (5 bases). Between the trimmed V and J ends, which lost 7 bases and 0 bases, there was a span of 7 bases. Germline V gene data show CDR1 as SGDLS and CDR2 as YYNGEE. The CDR3 consists of 12 residues. The CDR3, as DNA: TGTGCCAGCGGGGGAGCTAACTATGGCTACACCTTC. This codes for CASGGANYGYTF.

This clonotype was counted at least ten times. The chain recombines TRBV11-2 with TRBJ2-7; maybe TRBD2 (5 bases). This CDR3 contains 14 residues. The ends were cut back, 4 bases at V and 3 bases at J, with 13 bases in the middle. CDR1 is SGHAT, CDR2 FQNNGV, per germline. The chain's CDR3 is CASSSRDLSYEQYF. The CDR3 DNA follows: TGTGCCAGCAGCTCCCGGGATCTGAGCTACGAGCAGTACTTC. Full variable domain (outside the CDR3, taken from reference TRBV11-2 and TRBJ2-7): EAGVAQSPRYKIIEKRQSVAFWCNPISGHATLYWYQQILGQGPKLLIQFQNNGVVDDSQLPKDRFSAERLKGVDSTLKIQPAKLEDSAVYLCASSSRDLSYEQYFGPGTRLTVT.

This clonotype was counted between two and nine times. J is TRBJ1-1 and V is TRBV7-9, with D possibly TRBD1 on 6 matching bases. Germline lookup yields CDR1 SEHNR and CDR2 FQNEAQ (reference sequence). Trimming removed 6 bases from V and 1 base from J, with 15 bases in between. The CDR3 covers 15 residues. The CDR3 DNA reads TGTGCCAGCAGACCTATGGGGGCGACGAACACTGAAGCTTTCTTT. Amino acid sequence: CASRPMGATNTEAFF.

The chain joins TRBV11-1 to TRBJ1-1; the D gene is possibly TRBD1 (5 bases). The germline V gene encodes CDR1 SGHAT and CDR2 FQDESV (reference sequence). Deletions cut 2 bases from V and 4 bases from J, with 29 bases between. The CDR3 loop spans 20 amino acids. CDR3 nucleotides: TGTGCCAGCAGCTTAAAGTGGCGGCAAGGGGATGAACTGGGGGGCACTGAAGCTTTCTTT. Encoded protein: CASSLKWRQGDELGGTEAFF.

This clonotype turned up a few times. This chain connects TRBV10-2 to TRBJ2-2; 8 bases line up with TRBD1. The germline CDR1 and CDR2 sequences are WSHSY and SAAADI. This CDR3 comprises 14 residues. The trim removed 10 bases at V and 1 base at J, leaving 5 bases unmatched. CDR3 bases: TGCGCCATCCACAGGGGGGAGAACACCGGGGAGCTGTTTTTT. The encoded protein is CAIHRGENTGELFF.

In its sample, this clonotype was seen many times. The J gene is TRBJ2-7, the V gene TRBV6-5; D remains ambiguous. CDR1 and CDR2 (germline): MNHEY, SVGAGI. Trimming pared 4 bases from V and 4 bases from J, leaving 11 bases between. The length of the CDR3 is 13 residues. This CDR3 is CASSSTIGYEQYF. DNA of the CDR3: TGTGCCAGCAGTTCTACTATCGGATACGAGCAGTACTTC.

This clonotype showed up many times. The rearrangement uses TRBV6-5 and TRBJ2-7; TRBD2 agrees at 8 bases. The CDR3 contains 11 residues. V was clipped by 5 bases and J by 7 bases; unmatched bases: 1. Looked up from germline, CDR1 is MNHEY and CDR2 is SVGAGI. The CDR3 DNA is TGTGCCAGCAGTACGGGGGGGGAGCAGTACTTC. Translated: CASSTGGEQYF.

The rearrangement joins TRBV11-2 to TRBJ2-3, with D tentatively TRBD1 (6 bases). Germline V gives CDR1 SGHAT, CDR2 FQNNGV. The CDR3 length is 18 residues. Trimming cost V 4 bases and J 4 bases, with 24 bases left between them. The CDR3 DNA reads as TGTGCCAGCAGCTCAACAAGGTTCTACAGGGCGTCCGCAGATACGCAGTATTTT. This sequence encodes CASSSTRFYRASADTQYF.

The V gene is TRBV27, the J gene TRBJ2-3; D not resolved. V was pared by 0 bases and J by 1 base, with 11 bases between. This CDR3 region has 16 residues. Germline V gene data show CDR1 as MNHEY and CDR2 as SMNVEV (reference sequence). The CDR3 DNA sequence: TGTGCCAGCAGTTTATCCGCGGTTACTCGCACAGATACGCAGTATTTT. It yields the protein CASSLSAVTRTDTQYF.

At least ten counts were recorded for this clonotype. The chain carries TRBV5-1 and TRBJ1-1, with D possibly matching TRBD1 (6 bases). Germline CDR1 and CDR2: SGHRS and YFSETQ. The CDR3 runs to 14 residues. V lost 4 bases to trimming and J lost 2 bases, with 12 bases between them. The CDR3 is CASSPPTGNTEAFF. CDR3 in DNA: TGCGCCAGCAGCCCACCGACAGGAAACACTGAAGCTTTCTTT.

The chain combines TRBV9 with TRBJ2-1; D is perhaps TRBD2 (7 bases). Looked up from germline, CDR1 is SGDLS and CDR2 is YYNGEE. The germline V and J ends were trimmed by 3 bases and 7 bases, with 14 bases remaining between them. This CDR3 comprises 14 residues. As DNA, the CDR3 is TGTGCCAGCAGCGCACAAGGGGGGGTGAATGAGCAGTTCTTC. This translates into CASSAQGGVNEQFF.

This clonotype came up a few times. J is TRBJ2-3 and V is TRBV5-4, with TRBD2 matching 7 bases. This CDR3 is built from 16 residues. Germline-derived CDR1 and CDR2 are SGHNT and YYREEE (reference sequence). V dropped 2 bases and J dropped 3; count of bases not matched to a gene: 9. Here the CDR3 reads CASSFSVGGPTDTQYF. DNA of the CDR3: TGTGCCAGCAGCTTCTCGGTGGGAGGGCCGACAGATACGCAGTATTTT.

This clonotype was counted only a few times. The chain carries TRBV20-1 and TRBJ2-3; 7 nucleotides match TRBD2. Losses at the gene ends were 4 bases for V and 3 bases for J; bases not matched to a gene: 16. Germline CDR1 reads DFQATT; CDR2 reads SNEGSKA (reference sequence). The CDR3 spans 17 residues. The CDR3 protein is CSAMLAGLAVHTDTQYF. Written as DNA, the CDR3 is TGCAGTGCTATGCTGGCCGGTCTAGCGGTTCATACAGATACGCAGTATTTT.

This chain joins TRBV7-9 and TRBJ1-6, with 7 bases matching TRBD1. The CDR3 consists of 15 residues. Germline CDR1 and CDR2: SEHNR and FQNEAQ (reference sequence). The V and J ends lost 2 bases and 7 bases, in that order; junction bases with no gene match: 5. CDR3 bases: TGTGCCAGCAGCTTATATACAGGGGAAAATTCACCCCTCCACTTT. It translates to CASSLYTGENSPLHF.

The genes are TRBV19 and TRBJ2-1; a possible D gene is TRBD1 (6 bases). Germline lookup yields CDR1 LNHDA and CDR2 SQIVND (reference sequence). CDR3 size: 14 residues. Trimming stripped 4 bases from V and 9 bases from J, with 16 bases between. CDR3 region: CASSRRHRAGEQFF. CDR3 bases: TGTGCCAGTAGTAGGCGGCACAGGGCCGGTGAGCAGTTCTTC.

This clonotype has a count of ten or more. The chain employs TRBV13 and TRBJ2-2; TRBD2 agrees at 8 bases. The CDR3 is made up of 17 amino acids. Germline CDR1 is PRHDT and CDR2 is FYEKMQ (reference sequence). V was clipped by 5 bases and J by 5 bases; unmatched bases: 13. This CDR3 is CASSLPIGLAVTGELFF. In nucleotides, the CDR3 is TGTGCCAGCAGCCTCCCAATCGGACTAGCCGTGACCGGGGAGCTGTTTTTT.

This chain joins TRBV20-1 and TRBJ2-7, with TRBD1 matching 11 bases. Germline V lookup: CDR1 DFQATT, CDR2 SNEGSKA (reference sequence). V was clipped by 0 bases and J by 6 bases; unmatched bases: 16. The CDR3 covers 18 residues. The CDR3 nucleotides are TGCAGTGCTAGAGATCGACTGTGGGGACAGGGGGAAAAACGCGAGCAGTACTTC. As protein: CSARDRLWGQGEKREQYF.

The chain recombines TRBV5-6 with TRBJ1-6; D uncertain. The CDR3 covers 12 residues. The ends were cut back, 1 base at V and 10 bases at J, with 6 bases in the middle. Germline lookup yields CDR1 SGHDT and CDR2 YYEEEE. The CDR3 nucleotides are TGTGCCAGCAGCTTGTCGGGATCACCCCTCCACTTT. It encodes CASSLSGSPLHF.

The genes are TRBV4-3 and TRBJ1-5, with D perhaps TRBD1 (5 bases). The length of the CDR3 is 16 residues. The V gene lost 3 bases and the J gene lost 7 bases, with 19 bases spanning the gap. Looked up from germline, CDR1 is LGHNA and CDR2 is YSLEER. The chain's CDR3 is CASSQTRGDWRQPQHF. DNA for the CDR3: TGCGCCAGCAGCCAGACTCGAGGGGACTGGCGCCAGCCCCAGCATTTT.